This entry lists 14 T cell receptor beta chains sequenced from one sample in a study of blood T cells in healthy people across ages. For the second PCR, which ran for roughly 6 to 12 cycles, a sample-barcoded 5' primer and a J-beta primer mix were used. One entry per CDR3 protein results from TCRdb running MiXCR on the 5' RACE reads. The sample has almost 550,000 distinct CDR3 sequences; 20% to 30% are singletons. These same records also appear under a second study, on T cells of mothers and their children.

The sequencing sample was made of blood. The receptors shown here come from a boy between 10 and 17 years old in good health.

This clonotype was found once. CDR3 amino acids: CATSESREDNQPQHF. CDR3 in DNA: TGTGCCACCAGTGAATCCAGGGAAGACAATCAGCCCCAGCATTTT. This rearrangement joins TRBV24-1 to TRBJ1-5; a possible D gene is TRBD1 (5 bases). V gave up 4 bases and J gave up 3 bases, with 12 bases separating them. There are 15 residues in the CDR3. The germline V gene has CDR1 KGHDR and CDR2 SFDVKD.

In this sample, this clonotype turned up many times. This chain uses TRBV7-9 with TRBJ2-5; D possibly corresponds to TRBD1 (5 bases). V was pared by 8 bases and J by 1 base, with 14 bases between. The germline gives CDR1 SEHNR, CDR2 FQNEAQ (reference sequence). This CDR3 region has 14 residues. The CDR3 loop is CASHPWGLQETQYF. In DNA form, the CDR3 reads TGTGCCAGCCACCCTTGGGGCCTCCAAGAGACCCAGTACTTC.

The chain couples TRBV4-1 to TRBJ2-1; the D gene is possibly TRBD2 (6 bases). Trimming took 1 base from V and 0 from J, leaving 13 bases between them. The germline CDR1 and CDR2 sequences are MGHRA and YSYEKL. This CDR3 comprises 17 residues. The DNA of the CDR3 is TGCGCCAGCAGCCAAGTGACTAGTCTGGCCTCCTACAATGAGCAGTTCTTC. This translates into CASSQVTSLASYNEQFF.

In its sample, this clonotype was seen a few times. V is TRBV9 and J is TRBJ2-7, with D hard to call. Per the germline V gene, CDR1 is SGDLS and CDR2 is YYNGEE. The V end was cut by 10 bases, the J end by 0 bases, with 26 bases between. CDR3 length: 17 amino acids. In DNA, the CDR3 is TGTGCCGTATCCTGGGAAGCCGACCGACGTAGCTCCTACGAGCAGTACTTC. It yields the protein CAVSWEADRRSSYEQYF.

This clonotype was picked up a small number of times. In DNA form, the CDR3 reads TGCAGCGTTGATGGGGGCGATGAGCAGTTCTTC. This encodes CSVDGGDEQFF. This chain joins TRBV29-1 and TRBJ2-5, with a weak D call TRBD1 (6 bases). The end of the DNA aligns better with TRBJ2-1, so the J call may be wrong. This CDR3 has 11 amino acids. The germline gives CDR1 SQVTM, CDR2 ANQGSEA.

This clonotype has a handful of counts. The chain carries TRBV28 and TRBJ1-5, with D possibly matching TRBD1 (5 bases). CDR1 is MDHEN, CDR2 SYDVKM, per germline. The CDR3 spans 14 residues. Trimming cost V 3 bases and J 8 bases, with 14 bases left between them. Here the CDR3 reads CASSFDRVIKPQHF. The CDR3 DNA reads as TGTGCCAGCAGTTTCGACAGAGTCATCAAGCCCCAGCATTTT.

The rearrangement links TRBV7-2 to TRBJ2-5; 9 bases are a match to TRBD2. The ends lost 1 base at V and 7 bases at J; junction bases unmatched: 10. CDR1 and CDR2 from the germline V gene are SGHTA and FQGNSA. This CDR3 comprises 16 residues. This CDR3 reads CASSLGIGGGATTQYF. CDR3 DNA: TGTGCCAGCAGCTTAGGGATTGGCGGGGGGGCTACGACCCAGTACTTC. The full variable domain, its missing parts supplied by reference TRBV7-2 and TRBJ2-5, is GAGVSQSPSNKVTEKGKDVELRCDPISGHTALYWYRQSLGQGLEFLIYFQGNSAPDKSGLPSDRFSAERTGGSVSTLTIQRTQQEDSAVYLCASSLGIGGGATTQYFGPGTRLLVL.

The rearrangement joins TRBV19 to TRBJ1-2; tentatively, D is TRBD1 (6 bases). The CDR3 loop spans 15 amino acids. Looked up from germline, CDR1 is LNHDA and CDR2 is SQIVND (reference sequence). Trimming took off 4 bases at V and 2 bases at J, with 14 bases between the two ends. The CDR3 DNA reads TGTGCCAGTAGTACGACCGGGACAACGAACTATGGCTACACCTTC. Translation: CASSTTGTTNYGYTF.

This clonotype came up a few times. This chain uses TRBV28 with TRBJ2-3; the D call may be TRBD1 or TRBD2 (5 bases each). V lost 5 bases to trimming and J lost 0 bases, with 9 bases between them. The CDR3 extends over 14 amino acids. CDR1 is MDHEN, CDR2 SYDVKM, per germline. DNA of the CDR3: TGTGCCAGCAGTCATGGGGGAAGCACAGATACGCAGTATTTT. Protein: CASSHGGSTDTQYF. Supplemented by reference TRBV28 and TRBJ2-3, the full variable domain reads DVKVTQSSRYLVKRTGEKVFLECVQDMDHENMFWYRQDPGLGLRLIYFSYDVKMKEKGDIPEGYSVSREKKERFSLILESASTNQTSMYLCASSHGGSTDTQYFGPGTRLTVL.

The chain uses TRBV12-3 or TRBV12-4 and TRBJ2-1; the D call may be TRBD1 or TRBD2 (5 bases each). The length of the CDR3 is 14 residues. Trimming took off 5 bases at V and 5 bases at J, with 13 bases between the two ends. Written as DNA, the CDR3 is TGTGCCAGCAGTAAGGGACCCGGGAACAATGAGCAGTTCTTC. Translation gives CASSKGPGNNEQFF.

This clonotype was seen a few times. V usage is TRBV2 and J usage is TRBJ2-5, with a tentative D call TRBD1 (6 bases). V lost 3 bases and J lost 4, with 18 bases in between. Germline V gene data show CDR1 as SNHLY and CDR2 as FYNNEI. CDR3 size: 16 residues. The CDR3 region has the DNA TGTGCCAGCAGTGAGGGTTTGGTGGGGGCGGGAGAGACCCAGTACTTC. Encoded protein: CASSEGLVGAGETQYF.

The table lists this clonotype with a count of one. V is TRBV20-1 and J is TRBJ2-3; D unclear. V shed 6 bases and J shed 2 bases, with 15 bases lying between them. This CDR3 is built from 14 residues. Germline CDR1 is DFQATT and CDR2 is SNEGSKA (reference sequence). The CDR3 region is CSAPLGAPTDTQYF. The CDR3 nucleotides read TGCAGTGCGCCGTTAGGCGCGCCCACAGATACGCAGTATTTT.

There are a few counts of this clonotype. The gene calls are TRBV28 and TRBJ2-1; 10 bases map to TRBD1. CDR3 length equals 16 residues. V trimming: 2 bases; J trimming: 7 bases; junction bases outside the gene matches: 8. Looked up from germline, CDR1 is MDHEN and CDR2 is SYDVKM. The CDR3 DNA sequence: TGTGCCAGCAGTTTACCCGCGCCGGGACAGGGGAATGAGCAGTTCTTC. Protein product: CASSLPAPGQGNEQFF. Based on the CDR3 plus reference TRBV28 and TRBJ2-1, the full variable domain is DVKVTQSSRYLVKRTGEKVFLECVQDMDHENMFWYRQDPGLGLRLIYFSYDVKMKEKGDIPEGYSVSREKKERFSLILESASTNQTSMYLCASSLPAPGQGNEQFFGPGTRLTVL.

The chain links TRBV6-5 to TRBJ2-1; 11 bases match TRBD2. This CDR3 has 16 residues. Trimming cost V 2 bases and J 4 bases; bases outside gene matches: 4. Germline V gene lookup returns CDR1 MNHEY and CDR2 SVGAGI. CDR3 sequence reads: CASSYPLAGGYNEQFF. CDR3 in DNA: TGTGCCAGCAGTTACCCGCTAGCGGGAGGTTACAATGAGCAGTTCTTC.